The T cell receptor beta chain described here comes from a study of identical twins. Points from the study as a whole: Out-of-frame TCR alpha sharing observed in monozygotic twins exceeded model estimates. Out-of-frame alpha sequences common to twins were enriched for low generation probability. Fewer insertions characterized abundant cord blood beta clonotypes, whereas memory repertoires showed none.

A universal primer site came from template switching; cDNA carried unique molecular identifiers. Via MiXCR, TCRdb re-called the 5' RACE reads, giving one row per CDR3 protein. The table includes hundreds of thousands of distinct CDR3 sequences, roughly a tenth detected once. Germline loops: CDR1 SGHAT, CDR2 FQNNGV. This CDR3 has 14 residues. Trimming took off 5 bases at V and 2 bases at J, with 13 bases between the two ends. This clonotype appeared once. The antigen remains undetermined. Sequences were obtained from memory (CD45RO+) T cells sorted from blood. This clonotype was obtained from a woman under 30 in good health. The chain has TRBV11-2 and TRBJ2-7; a possible D gene is TRBD2 (6 bases). CDR3 region: CASSPQGGPYEQYF. The DNA of the CDR3 is TGTGCCAGCAGCCCCCAGGGAGGCCCCTACGAGCAGTACTTC.